These 22 T cell receptor beta chains came from one sample sequenced in a study of Graves' ophthalmopathy and Graves' hyperthyroidism. Amplification of the TCR beta CDR3 regions used RNA transcripts (as template). First-round RT-PCR relied on HTBI primers, and a second-round multiplex PCR came next. Using its own MiXCR run on the multiplex PCR reads, TCRdb lists one record per CDR3 protein. Of a few hundred thousand distinct CDR3 sequences listed, 35% to 40% are singletons. The source material was peripheral blood or thyroid tissue (not recorded which). Receptors were obtained from an adult man with Graves' hyperthyroidism.

On this clonotype: This may arise from a read error, as a much more abundant clone is one base away. The rearrangement links TRBV5-5 to TRBJ2-7; D perhaps matches TRBD2 (5 bases). Deletions cut 3 bases from V and 6 bases from J, with 19 bases between. The CDR3 has 15 residues. Germline CDR1 and CDR2: SGHKS and YYEKEE (reference sequence). The CDR3 loop is CASSWEPNASPEQYF. The CDR3, as DNA: TGTGCCAGCAGCTGGGAGCCAAATGCAAGCCCCGAGCAGTACTTC.

This clonotype was picked up many times. V gene TRBV20-1 combines with J gene TRBJ1-6; D not certain. Trimming took 0 bases from V and 2 from J, leaving 17 bases between them. Germline values: CDR1 DFQATT, CDR2 SNEGSKA (reference sequence). The CDR3 sequence is 18 residues long. CDR3 in amino acids: CSARDPQERSPYNSPLHF. For the CDR3, the DNA is TGCAGTGCTAGAGATCCTCAGGAGAGGAGTCCCTATAATTCACCCCTCCACTTT.

This clonotype came up many times. The chain uses TRBV7-9 and TRBJ1-5, with TRBD1 identical over 7 bases. The CDR3 has 15 residues. Per germline, CDR1 SEHNR and CDR2 FQNEAQ (reference sequence). The V gene end was trimmed by 4 bases and the J gene end by 7 bases; junction bases not matched to a gene: 10. The CDR3 region is CASSSDGTARQPQHF. The CDR3 nucleotides are TGTGCCAGCAGCTCCGACGGGACAGCCAGGCAGCCCCAGCATTTT.

The V and J genes are TRBV7-2 and TRBJ1-1; D is unresolved. V gave up 5 bases and J gave up 1 base, with 11 bases separating them. The germline V gene has CDR1 SGHTA and CDR2 FQGNSA. The CDR3 totals 14 residues. CDR3: CASSLQVGNTEAFF. DNA of the CDR3: TGTGCCAGCAGCCTTCAAGTAGGGAACACTGAAGCTTTCTTT.

This clonotype appeared many times. J is TRBJ1-6 and V is TRBV10-3; 9 bases map to TRBD1. J gave up 7 bases and V 2 bases, and 0 bases lay outside the gene matches. Looked up from germline, CDR1 is ENHRY and CDR2 is SYGVKD. This CDR3 region has 14 residues. CDR3 nucleotides: TGTGCCATCAGTGAGGGACAGGGGAATTCACCCCTCCACTTT. This translates into CAISEGQGNSPLHF.

This clonotype was detected ten times or more. This chain joins TRBV19 and TRBJ1-1; D unclear. Germline V gene lookup returns CDR1 LNHDA and CDR2 SQIVND (reference sequence). Trimming left V 3 bases short and J 1 base short, with 6 bases between. The CDR3 spans 13 residues. The CDR3 DNA reads TGTGCCAGTAGTATTTGGAAGAACACTGAAGCTTTCTTT. Encoded protein: CASSIWKNTEAFF.

This clonotype occurred a few times. The rearrangement joins TRBV9 to TRBJ2-7; D tentatively reads TRBD1 or TRBD2 (6 bases each). Germline V gene sequence: CDR1 SGDLS, CDR2 YYNGEE. There are 15 residues in the CDR3. V dropped 4 bases and J dropped 4 bases, with 18 bases sitting between them. The CDR3 DNA sequence: TGTGCCAGCAGCCCCGGAGGAGGGGGACATTACGAGCAGTACTTC. Translated: CASSPGGGGHYEQYF.

Worth noting for this clonotype: Being one base from a much bigger clone, this may be a read error. The chain recombines TRBV19 with TRBJ2-5; D perhaps matches TRBD2 (6 bases). CDR3 length: 12 amino acids. The germline V gene encodes CDR1 LNHDA and CDR2 SQIVND (reference sequence). Here the CDR3 DNA reads TGTGCCGGTAGTATTCGGGGGGAGACCCAGTACTTC. Protein sequence: CAGSIRGETQYF.

This clonotype was detected ten times or more. The chain's CDR3 is CASSIGVNTEAFF. DNA of the CDR3: TGTGCCAGTAGTATAGGAGTGAACACTGAAGCTTTCTTT. The chain uses TRBV19 and TRBJ1-1, with no clear D. The CDR3 runs 13 residues. Trimming stripped 1 base from V and 0 bases from J, with 3 bases between. Germline loops: CDR1 LNHDA, CDR2 SQIVND (reference sequence).

This chain joins TRBV11-2 and TRBJ1-3; tentative D call: TRBD1 (5 bases). Germline values: CDR1 SGHAT, CDR2 FQNNGV. Trimming stripped 5 bases from V and 3 bases from J, with 20 bases between. CDR3 length: 17 residues. The CDR3 nucleotides read TGTGCCAGCAGCATAAATGGGCGGACACGCCTTGGAAACACCATATATTTT. This translates into CASSINGRTRLGNTIYF.

The chain carries TRBV25-1 and TRBJ2-7; 8 bases are shared with TRBD2. The V gene end was trimmed by 1 base and the J gene end by 2 bases; junction bases not matched to a gene: 4. This CDR3 contains 15 residues. The germline V gene encodes CDR1 MGHDK and CDR2 SYGVNS. CDR3 DNA sequence: TGTGCCAGCAGTGAATGGCGGGGGGATCCCTACGAGCAGTACTTC. This codes for CASSEWRGDPYEQYF.

This clonotype occurred many times. This CDR3 reads CSASLLTVGSNQPQHF. The DNA for the CDR3 is TGCAGTGCTAGTCTCCTGACCGTCGGGAGCAATCAGCCCCAGCATTTT. J is TRBJ1-5 and V is TRBV20-1; D uncertain. CDR1 is DFQATT and CDR2 is SNEGSKA in the germline V gene (reference sequence). The CDR3 covers 16 residues. Trimming left V 3 bases short and J 1 base short, with 16 bases between.

This clonotype was counted at least ten times. This chain joins TRBV2 and TRBJ1-4, with D tentatively TRBD1 (6 bases). The CDR3 is 13 amino acids. Per the germline V gene, CDR1 is SNHLY and CDR2 is FYNNEI. Trimming cost V 6 bases and J 5 bases, with 10 bases left between them. This CDR3 is CASSRQGNEKLFF. The CDR3 nucleotides read TGTGCCAGCAGCCGGCAGGGGAATGAAAAACTGTTTTTT.

This clonotype was seen many times. This rearrangement joins TRBV7-3 to TRBJ1-1; no reliable D call. CDR3 length: 13 residues. The germline gives CDR1 SGHTA, CDR2 FQGTGA. The V gene lost 1 base and the J gene lost 5 bases, with 8 bases spanning the gap. CDR3 coding DNA: TGTGCCAGCAGCTTAATTCAAGAGACTGAAGCTTTCTTT. As protein: CASSLIQETEAFF.

This clonotype was found a few times. The chain is built from TRBV7-8 and TRBJ2-1, with 8 bases aligning to TRBD2. This CDR3 has 13 amino acids. CDR1 SGHVS and CDR2 FQNEAQ come from the germline V gene. J was trimmed by 16 bases and V by 1 base; bases with no gene match: 9. CDR3: CASSLGGGRSHFF. For the CDR3, the DNA is TGTGCCAGCAGCTTAGGAGGCGGGAGGAGTCACTTCTTC.

The V gene is TRBV29-1, the J gene TRBJ2-1; D is ambiguous. This CDR3 is 11 amino acids long. Germline V CDR1 and CDR2: SQVTM, ANQGSEA. Trimming cost V 4 bases and J 5 bases, with 6 bases left between them. The DNA for the CDR3 is TGCAGCGTTGTTGAGAACAATGAGCAGTTCTTC. It specifies CSVVENNEQFF.

The chain is built from TRBV7-9 and TRBJ2-7; TRBD1 matches at 8 bases. The V segment lost 0 bases and the J segment 3 bases; nucleotides outside the gene matches: 4. The CDR3 consists of 15 residues. CDR1 is SEHNR and CDR2 is FQNEAQ in the germline V gene (reference sequence). The CDR3 DNA sequence: TGTGCCAGCAGCTTAGCAACAGGGGGGATCTACGAGCAGTACTTC. This encodes CASSLATGGIYEQYF.

Here the CDR3 reads CSAHAGTASYEQYF. DNA of the CDR3: TGCAGTGCGCATGCCGGGACAGCGTCCTACGAGCAGTACTTC. The gene calls are TRBV20-1 and TRBJ2-7; 7 positions agree with TRBD1. V gave up 6 bases and J gave up 1 base; unmatched junction bases: 9. This CDR3 contains 14 residues. Germline V lookup: CDR1 DFQATT, CDR2 SNEGSKA (reference sequence).

The V gene is TRBV4-1, the J gene TRBJ2-7, with 9 bases identical to TRBD2. The CDR3 runs 17 residues. V lost 4 bases and J lost 2; bases outside the gene matches: 12. Germline V lookup: CDR1 MGHRA, CDR2 YSYEKL. CDR3 DNA: TGCGCCAGCAGCCTTTGGGAGGGGACTAGCTCAACCTACGAGCAGTACTTC. Translating gives CASSLWEGTSSTYEQYF.

This clonotype was seen repeatedly, ten times or more. This chain joins TRBV15 and TRBJ2-2; weak D call: TRBD2 (6 bases). The CDR3 extends over 15 amino acids. The germline CDR1 and CDR2 sequences are LNHNV and YYDKDF (reference sequence). The ends were cut back, 0 bases at V and 7 bases at J, with 12 bases in the middle. The CDR3 nucleotides read TGTGCCACCAGCAGAGAGCGGGGAGAAGGCGGGGAGCTGTTTTTT. Translated: CATSRERGEGGELFF.

This clonotype was picked up many times. V usage is TRBV12-3 or TRBV12-4 and J usage is TRBJ1-2; TRBD1 matches at 12 bases. The CDR3 runs to 18 residues. The trim removed 7 bases at V and 0 bases at J, leaving 12 bases unmatched. The chain's CDR3 is CASTTKGDRGPTNYGYTF. The CDR3 nucleotides read TGTGCCAGCACCACCAAGGGGGACAGGGGGCCGACTAACTATGGCTACACCTTC.

This clonotype was counted a few times. The chain uses TRBV7-9 and TRBJ1-1; D is unclear. This CDR3 comprises 13 residues. Germline-derived CDR1 and CDR2 are SEHNR and FQNEAQ (reference sequence). With 6 bases removed from V and 7 bases from J, the gap between germline ends came to 15 bases. The CDR3 coding sequence is TGTGCCAGCAGTCCCGGACCTAGGAATGAAGCTTTCTTT. Its translation: CASSPGPRNEAFF.